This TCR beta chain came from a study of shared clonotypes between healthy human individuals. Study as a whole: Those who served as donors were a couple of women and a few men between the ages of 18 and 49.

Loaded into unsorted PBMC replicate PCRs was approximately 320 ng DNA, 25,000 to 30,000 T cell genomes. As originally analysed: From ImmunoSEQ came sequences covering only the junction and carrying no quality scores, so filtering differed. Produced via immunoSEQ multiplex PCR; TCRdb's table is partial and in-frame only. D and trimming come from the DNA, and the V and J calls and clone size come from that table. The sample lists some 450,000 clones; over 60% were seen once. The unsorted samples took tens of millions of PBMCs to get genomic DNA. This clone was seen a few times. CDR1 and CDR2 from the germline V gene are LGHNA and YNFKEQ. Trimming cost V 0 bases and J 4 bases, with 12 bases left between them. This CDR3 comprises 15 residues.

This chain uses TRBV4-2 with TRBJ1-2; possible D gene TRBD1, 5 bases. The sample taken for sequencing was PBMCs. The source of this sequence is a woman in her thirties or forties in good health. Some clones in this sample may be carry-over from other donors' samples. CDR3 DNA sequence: TGTGCCAGCAGCCAAGAGCTGGTCGGGGGCTATGGCTACACCTTC. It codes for CASSQELVGGYGYTF.